The T cell receptor beta chain under discussion was sequenced for a study of CXCR3-negative and CXCR3-positive naive CD8 T cells. The CDR3 is made up of 14 amino acids. All TRB cDNA libraries came from 5' RACE performed with UMI labels. For each CDR3 protein, TCRdb gives one entry from its re-call of the 5' RACE reads, without DNA. Across some 130,000 distinct CDR3 sequences, the top ten clones capture around 0.5% of the sample. The sequence derives from a human donor in good health. Some clones in this sample may be carry-over from other donors' samples. The sample was naive CXCR3- CD8+ T cells from blood. Indicated subset: CD45RO-CCR7+CD27+CD95- naive CD8+ T cells lacking CXCR3 (TNR3-). The chain employs TRBV21-1 and TRBJ2-1. TRBV21-1 is a recognized pseudogene. The CDR3: CASSKLGVYNEQFF.